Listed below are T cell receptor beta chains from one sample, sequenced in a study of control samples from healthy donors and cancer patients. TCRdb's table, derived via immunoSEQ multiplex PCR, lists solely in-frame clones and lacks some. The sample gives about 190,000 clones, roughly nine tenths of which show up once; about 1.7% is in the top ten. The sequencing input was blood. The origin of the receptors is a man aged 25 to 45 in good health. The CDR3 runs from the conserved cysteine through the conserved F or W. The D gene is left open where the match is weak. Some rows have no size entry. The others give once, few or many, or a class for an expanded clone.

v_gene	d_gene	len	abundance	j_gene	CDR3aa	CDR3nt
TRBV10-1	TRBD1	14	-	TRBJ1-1	CASKRGQGDTEAFF	TGCGCCAGCAAAAGAGGGCAGGGGGACACTGAAGCTTTCTTT
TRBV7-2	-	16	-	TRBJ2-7	CASSLLPAYYEHEQYF	TGTGCCAGCAGCTTACTGCCTGCATACTACGAACACGAGCAGTACTTC
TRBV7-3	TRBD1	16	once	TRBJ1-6	CASSWGQSSYNSPLHF	TGTGCCAGCAGCTGGGGACAGAGCTCCTATAATTCACCCCTCCACTTT
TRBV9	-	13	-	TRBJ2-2	CASSARGNGELFF	TGTGCCAGCAGCGCCAGAGGGAACGGGGAGCTGTTTTTT
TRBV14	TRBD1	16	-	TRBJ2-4	CASSLTGDLAKNIQYF	TGTGCCAGCAGCCTCACAGGGGATTTAGCCAAAAACATTCAGTACTTC
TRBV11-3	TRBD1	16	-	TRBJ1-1	CASRRPGTGRTGEAFF	TGTGCCAGCAGACGGCCGGGGACAGGGCGGACGGGTGAAGCTTTCTTT
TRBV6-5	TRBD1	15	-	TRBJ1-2	CASRPAGTGAYGYTF	TGTGCCAGCAGACCAGCCGGGACAGGTGCCTATGGCTACACCTTC
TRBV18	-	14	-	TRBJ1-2	CASSPVNPDRNYTF	TGTGCCAGCTCACCAGTAAATCCAGACAGGAACTACACCTTC
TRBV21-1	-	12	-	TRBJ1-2	CASLTAPYGYTF	TGTGCCTCCTTGACAGCACCCTATGGCTACACCTTC
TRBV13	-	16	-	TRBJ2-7	CASSLVRAGRSYEQYF	TGTGCCAGCAGCTTAGTCCGCGCGGGTCGATCCTACGAGCAGTACTTC
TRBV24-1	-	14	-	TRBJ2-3	CATSGGGGADTQYF	TGTGCCACCAGCGGTGGAGGGGGAGCAGATACGCAGTATTTT
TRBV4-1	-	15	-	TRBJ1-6	CASSQDHRDNSPLHF	TGCGCCAGCAGCCAAGACCACAGGGATAATTCACCCCTCCACTTT
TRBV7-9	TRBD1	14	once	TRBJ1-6	CASSHDRVISPLHF	TGTGCCAGCAGCCACGACAGGGTCATTTCACCCCTCCACTTT
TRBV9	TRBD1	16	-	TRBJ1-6	CASSADARTGNSPLHF	TGTGCCAGCAGCGCCGATGCCCGGACAGGCAATTCACCCCTCCACTTT
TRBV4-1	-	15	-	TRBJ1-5	CASSQAGYGDQPQHF	TGCGCCAGCAGCCAAGCCGGGTACGGAGATCAGCCCCAGCATTTT
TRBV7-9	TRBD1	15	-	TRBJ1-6	CASSGQGAHNSPLHF	TGTGCCAGCAGCGGACAGGGGGCCCATAATTCACCCCTCCACTTT